The T cell receptor (beta chain) described here comes from a study of CD8 T cells in ankylosing spondylitis. This CDR3 region has 12 residues. Germline V lookup: CDR1 SEHNR, CDR2 FQNEAQ (reference sequence). V lost 5 bases, J lost 8 bases, and 12 bases lay in between. Construction of TCR beta libraries was performed using quantitative 5'-RACE with molecular barcodes. TCRdb recomputed calls from the 5' RACE reads with MiXCR, one row per CDR3 protein. Altogether about 800,000 distinct CDR3 sequences are present, about 10% being singletons, with the ten largest covering 0.45% to 0.6%. Points from the study as a whole: Disease-linked clones were reportedly significantly enriched in matched ankylosing spondylitis synovial fluid. Clones that were linked to disease were CD8+ and were relatively rare in peripheral blood. Seven or eight highly homologous variants formed a TCR beta motif that appeared characteristic of ankylosing spondylitis blood.

Note on this clonotype: Its cognate antigen is unknown.

The origin of this receptor is a male donor with ankylosing spondylitis. Sequencing was performed on blood, either unsorted or a sorted T cell fraction (not recorded which). The chain joins TRBV7-9 to TRBJ1-2, with no clear D. Here the CDR3 DNA reads TGTGCCAGCAGCCCCCCCGGTCAGGGCTACACCTTC. Its translation: CASSPPGQGYTF.